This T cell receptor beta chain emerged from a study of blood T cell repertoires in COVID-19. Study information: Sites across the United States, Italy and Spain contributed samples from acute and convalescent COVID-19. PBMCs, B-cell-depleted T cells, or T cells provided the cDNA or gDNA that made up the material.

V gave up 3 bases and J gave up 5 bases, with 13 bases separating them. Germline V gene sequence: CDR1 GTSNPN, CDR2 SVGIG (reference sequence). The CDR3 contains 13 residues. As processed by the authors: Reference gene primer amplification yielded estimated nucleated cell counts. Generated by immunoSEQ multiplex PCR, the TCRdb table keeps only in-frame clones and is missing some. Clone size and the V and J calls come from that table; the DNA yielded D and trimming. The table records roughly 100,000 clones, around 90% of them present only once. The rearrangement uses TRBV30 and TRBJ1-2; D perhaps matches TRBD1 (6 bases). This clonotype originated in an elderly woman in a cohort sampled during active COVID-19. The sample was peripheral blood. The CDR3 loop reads CAWRVQGSYGYTF. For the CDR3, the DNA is TGTGCCTGGAGGGTACAGGGCTCATATGGCTACACCTTC.